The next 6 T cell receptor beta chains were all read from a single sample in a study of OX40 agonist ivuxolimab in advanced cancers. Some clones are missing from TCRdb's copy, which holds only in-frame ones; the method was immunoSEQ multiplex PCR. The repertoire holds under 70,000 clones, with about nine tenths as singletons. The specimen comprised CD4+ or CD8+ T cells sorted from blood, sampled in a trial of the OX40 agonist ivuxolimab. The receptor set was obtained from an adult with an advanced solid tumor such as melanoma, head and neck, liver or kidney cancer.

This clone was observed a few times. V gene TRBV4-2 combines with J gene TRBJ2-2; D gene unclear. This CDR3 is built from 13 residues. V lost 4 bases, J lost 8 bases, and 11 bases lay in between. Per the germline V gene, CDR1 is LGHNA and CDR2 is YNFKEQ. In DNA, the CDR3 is TGTGCCAGCAGCCTTGAATTATCGGGGGAGCTGTTTTTT. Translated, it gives CASSLELSGELFF.

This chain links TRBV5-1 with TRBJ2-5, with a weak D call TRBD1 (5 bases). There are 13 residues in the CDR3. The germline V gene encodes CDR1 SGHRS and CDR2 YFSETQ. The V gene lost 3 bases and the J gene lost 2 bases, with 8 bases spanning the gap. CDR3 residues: CASSSPGQETQYF. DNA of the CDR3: TGCGCCAGCAGCTCCCCAGGGCAAGAGACCCAGTACTTC. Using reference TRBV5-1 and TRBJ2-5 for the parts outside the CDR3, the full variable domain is KAGVTQTPRYLIKTRGQQVTLSCSPISGHRSVSWYQQTPGQGLQFLFEYFSETQRNKGNFPGRFSGRQFSNSRSEMNVSTLELGDSALYLCASSSPGQETQYFGPGTRLLVL.

The CDR3 DNA sequence: TGTGCCAGCAGCTCCGGGGGATCCTATGGCTACACCTTC. It translates to CASSSGGSYGYTF. J is TRBJ1-2 and V is TRBV9; TRBD1 might be the D (5 bases). Trimming took off 4 bases at V and 4 bases at J, with 11 bases between the two ends. There are 13 residues in the CDR3. Per germline, CDR1 SGDLS and CDR2 YYNGEE.

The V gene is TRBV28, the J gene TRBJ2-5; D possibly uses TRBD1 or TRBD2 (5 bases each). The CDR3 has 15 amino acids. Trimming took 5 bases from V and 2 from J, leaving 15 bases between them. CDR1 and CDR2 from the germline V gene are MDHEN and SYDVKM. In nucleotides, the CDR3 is TGTGCCAGCAGTAATCCCGGGACGCAACAAGAGACCCAGTACTTC. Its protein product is CASSNPGTQQETQYF.

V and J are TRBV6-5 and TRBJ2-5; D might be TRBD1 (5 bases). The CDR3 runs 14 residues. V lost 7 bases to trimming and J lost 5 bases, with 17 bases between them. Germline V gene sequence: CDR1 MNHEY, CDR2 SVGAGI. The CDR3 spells CASKGMVGQETQYF. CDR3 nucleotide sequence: TGTGCCAGCAAGGGGATGGTGGGGCAGGAGACCCAGTACTTC.

Here the CDR3 reads CASSDFRLDRQETQYF. For the CDR3, the DNA is TGTGCCAGCAGTGACTTTCGCCTGGACAGGCAAGAGACCCAGTACTTC. The V gene is TRBV25-1, the J gene TRBJ2-5, with TRBD1 matching 7 bases. The V segment lost 3 bases and the J segment 2 bases; nucleotides outside the gene matches: 9. Germline V gene data show CDR1 as MGHDK and CDR2 as SYGVNS. The CDR3 loop spans 16 amino acids.